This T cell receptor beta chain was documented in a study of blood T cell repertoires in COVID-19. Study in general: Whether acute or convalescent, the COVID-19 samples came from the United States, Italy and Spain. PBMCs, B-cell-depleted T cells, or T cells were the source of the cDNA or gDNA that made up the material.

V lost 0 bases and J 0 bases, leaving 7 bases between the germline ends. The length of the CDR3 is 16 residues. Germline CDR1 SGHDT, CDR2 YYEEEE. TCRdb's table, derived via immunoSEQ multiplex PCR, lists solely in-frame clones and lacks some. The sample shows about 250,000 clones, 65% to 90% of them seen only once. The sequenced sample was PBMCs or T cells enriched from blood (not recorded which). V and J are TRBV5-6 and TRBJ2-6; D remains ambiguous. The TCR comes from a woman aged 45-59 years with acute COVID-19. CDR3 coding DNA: TGTGCCAGCAGCTTGGTAGTCGACTCTGGGGCCAACGTCCTGACTTTC. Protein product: CASSLVVDSGANVLTF.